The following is a TCR beta chain sequence with its context. Germline V CDR1 and CDR2: MNHEY, SVGEGT. The CDR3 runs 14 residues. V was cut by 1 base and J by 0 bases, with 4 bases left in between. The sample is drawn from a study of blood T cell repertoires in COVID-19. Study-wide background: Nucleic acid was either cDNA or gDNA, and it came from T cells, B-cell-depleted T cells, or PBMCs.

Methods used by the authors: Scientists estimated how many nucleated cells there were by amplifying reference gene primers. This table comes from immunoSEQ multiplex PCR, and its TCRdb copy is limited to in-frame clones, with some not included. From that table come the V and J calls and clone size; the DNA was used to work out D and trimming. The sample records roughly 73,000 clones, 65% to 85% being singletons. The TCR originated in a woman aged 55-69 years with acute or convalescent COVID-19. This rearrangement joins TRBV6-2 or TRBV6-3 to TRBJ1-3, with D unresolved. The sequencing sample was made of peripheral blood. CDR3 in DNA: TGTGCCAGCAGTTACTACAGCTCTGGAAACACCATATATTTT. It is translated as CASSYYSSGNTIYF.